One and the same sample provided the 18 T cell receptor beta chains below, sequenced in a study of cytomegalovirus exposure and HLA in healthy donors. The PCR had 60 Vbeta and 13 Jbeta primers. The data were produced by immunoSEQ multiplex PCR, yet TCRdb's version contains in-frame clones alone and is incomplete. The sample gives 100,000 to 150,000 clones, approximately 72% of which show up once; under 9.5% is in the top ten. The sequencing input was PBMCs. The receptors here all came from a woman in her 50s in good health and CMV-seropositive.

This chain uses TRBV19 with TRBJ1-1; D might be TRBD1 (6 bases). The germline gives CDR1 LNHDA, CDR2 SQIVND (reference sequence). This CDR3 spans 15 amino acids. V gave up 4 bases and J gave up 7 bases, with 19 bases separating them. The CDR3 region is CASSKGRGATFEAFF. In DNA form, the CDR3 reads TGTGCCAGTAGTAAGGGCCGGGGGGCTACCTTTGAAGCTTTCTTT.

This clone was recorded once. The chain has TRBV5-1 and TRBJ1-6; maybe TRBD1 (6 bases). Trimming left V 2 bases short and J 9 bases short, with 12 bases between. CDR3 length equals 14 residues. The germline V gene has CDR1 SGHRS and CDR2 YFSETQ. The CDR3 coding sequence is TGCGCCAGCAGCTTACAGGGCACGAGTTCACCCCTCCACTTT. It encodes CASSLQGTSSPLHF.

This clone has just one count. This CDR3 reads CASSVSPGPYEQYF. For the CDR3, the DNA is TGTGCCAGCAGCGTTTCACCAGGGCCCTACGAGCAGTACTTC. The rearrangement links TRBV9 to TRBJ2-7, with D perhaps matching TRBD1 (5 bases). The germline V gene has CDR1 SGDLS and CDR2 YYNGEE. The CDR3 covers 14 residues. The V gene lost 2 bases and the J gene lost 2 bases, with 11 bases spanning the gap.

The chain employs TRBV6-5 and TRBJ2-5, with a tentative D call TRBD2 (6 bases). Germline V lookup: CDR1 MNHEY, CDR2 SVGAGI. The CDR3 runs to 13 residues. V was cut by 5 bases and J by 5 bases, with 12 bases left in between. The CDR3 here is CASSTLGGETQYF. In DNA, the CDR3 is TGTGCCAGCAGTACACTTGGGGGGGAGACCCAGTACTTC.

This clone appeared a single time. The chain combines TRBV5-6 with TRBJ1-2; D not certain. V lost 4 bases and J lost 5, with 12 bases in between. CDR1 and CDR2 from the germline V gene are SGHDT and YYEEEE. The CDR3 contains 13 residues. The DNA for the CDR3 is TGTGCCAGCAGCGTGTCGACGGGTTATGGCTACACCTTC. Translating it yields CASSVSTGYGYTF.

This clone was counted once. V usage is TRBV27 and J usage is TRBJ1-1; 10 nucleotides line up with TRBD1. The CDR3 covers 15 residues. Germline-derived CDR1 and CDR2 are MNHEY and SMNVEV (reference sequence). With V trimmed by 8 bases and J by 5 bases, 11 bases remained unmatched. The CDR3 nucleotides are TGTGCCAGCGGTTCGACAGGGGGCGTTGGAACTGAAGCTTTCTTT. It is translated as CASGSTGGVGTEAFF.

The chain is built from TRBV2 and TRBJ1-2, with D tentatively TRBD1 (5 bases). The CDR3 covers 13 residues. V gave up 9 bases and J gave up 3 bases, with 14 bases separating them. Germline CDR1 reads SNHLY; CDR2 reads FYNNEI. CDR3 protein: CASSRTPDYGYTF. Written as DNA, the CDR3 is TGTGCCAGTAGTCGGACACCAGACTATGGCTACACCTTC.

For this clone: Other DNA variants within this sample encode the same CDR3. The chain carries TRBV7-2 and TRBJ2-7; 10 bases are a match to TRBD1. The germline CDR1 and CDR2 sequences are SGHTA and FQGNSA. The J segment lost 3 bases and the V segment lost 3 bases, leaving 2 bases of the junction unmatched. The CDR3 runs 14 residues. CDR3 sequence (DNA): TGTGCCAGCAGCTTCGGGGACAGGGGCTACGAGCAGTACTTC. It specifies CASSFGDRGYEQYF.

The J gene is TRBJ2-3, the V gene TRBV5-8; no firm D call. V was pared by 4 bases and J by 1 base, with 7 bases between. CDR1 and CDR2 from the germline V gene are SGHTS and YDEGEE. The CDR3 length is 13 residues. The CDR3 spells CASSQPGTDTQYF. The CDR3, as DNA: TGTGCCAGCAGCCAACCGGGCACAGATACGCAGTATTTT. Filled out from reference TRBV5-8 and TRBJ2-3, the complete variable domain reads EAGVTQSPTHLIKTRGQQATLRCSPISGHTSVYWYQQALGLGLQFLLWYDEGEERNRGNFPPRFSGRQFPNYSSELNVNALELEDSALYLCASSQPGTDTQYFGPGTRLTVL.

The rearrangement links TRBV4-1 to TRBJ1-2; D ambiguous. CDR3 length equals 16 residues. Germline CDR1 MGHRA, CDR2 YSYEKL. The V and J ends lost 1 base and 8 bases respectively, with 20 bases between them. Written as DNA, the CDR3 is TGCGCCAGCAGCCAAGTCCGAGTACCGGGATCGGGAGGCTACACCTTC. It yields the protein CASSQVRVPGSGGYTF.

The genes are TRBV4-1 and TRBJ2-7; D possibly corresponds to TRBD2 (6 bases). Trimming took 0 bases from V and 2 from J, leaving 11 bases between them. This CDR3 is 15 amino acids long. Looked up from germline, CDR1 is MGHRA and CDR2 is YSYEKL. CDR3 DNA sequence: TGCGCCAGCAGCCAAGATCTCGGGGGACCCTACGAGCAGTACTTC. Protein: CASSQDLGGPYEQYF.

The chain links TRBV4-1 to TRBJ2-7; D is unresolved. The CDR3 consists of 15 residues. Germline V gene lookup returns CDR1 MGHRA and CDR2 YSYEKL. The V and J ends lost 0 bases and 3 bases respectively, with 12 bases between them. The CDR3 protein is CASSQDGSGFYEQYF. The CDR3, as DNA: TGCGCCAGCAGCCAAGACGGGTCTGGGTTCTACGAGCAGTACTTC.

This clone was detected only a few times. V gene TRBV9 combines with J gene TRBJ2-2; 12 bases agree with TRBD2. CDR3 length equals 17 residues. Germline V gene lookup returns CDR1 SGDLS and CDR2 YYNGEE. V was clipped by 4 bases and J by 8 bases; unmatched bases: 12. The CDR3 DNA is TGTGCCAGCAGCTCCAGACTAGCGGGGGCCTTCGATGGGGAGCTGTTTTTT. Translation: CASSSRLAGAFDGELFF.

This rearrangement joins TRBV7-9 to TRBJ2-1, with 8 bases fitting TRBD2. CDR3 length: 16 residues. Germline V lookup: CDR1 SEHNR, CDR2 FQNEAQ (reference sequence). V lost 7 bases and J lost 3; bases outside the gene matches: 11. CDR3 residues: CASINVREARYNEQFF. CDR3 in DNA: TGTGCCAGCATCAATGTGCGGGAGGCCCGCTACAATGAGCAGTTCTTC.

This clone is a singleton in its sample. The rearrangement uses TRBV13 and TRBJ1-4; D not resolved. The CDR3 has 18 residues. Germline V gene lookup returns CDR1 PRHDT and CDR2 FYEKMQ (reference sequence). Trimming pared 2 bases from V and 0 bases from J, leaving 16 bases between. The CDR3 here is CASSLKAGRGATNEKLFF. CDR3 bases: TGTGCCAGCAGCTTAAAGGCTGGTCGCGGCGCAACTAATGAAAAACTGTTTTTT.

This rearrangement joins TRBV28 to TRBJ2-5; weak D call: TRBD2 (6 bases). The CDR3 has 15 residues. The germline V gene encodes CDR1 MDHEN and CDR2 SYDVKM. V lost 7 bases and J 3 bases, leaving 18 bases between the germline ends. The CDR3 protein is CASTLRRVGKETQYF. The DNA for the CDR3 is TGTGCCAGCACTCTCAGGAGGGTAGGGAAAGAGACCCAGTACTTC.

This chain joins TRBV4-1 and TRBJ2-1; TRBD2 is a possible D gene (5 bases). The germline V gene encodes CDR1 MGHRA and CDR2 YSYEKL. There are 20 residues in the CDR3. The V gene lost 0 bases and the J gene lost 7 bases, with 28 bases spanning the gap. In nucleotides, the CDR3 is TGCGCCAGCAGCCAAGATCGACAAAGGCGGGTCCCGACCTATGGGAATGAGCAGTTCTTC. Amino acids: CASSQDRQRRVPTYGNEQFF.

The table lists this clone with a count of one. The DNA for the CDR3 is TGTGCCAGCTCACCACCGGGACTACAAGAGACCCAGTACTTC. Its protein product is CASSPPGLQETQYF. V and J are TRBV18 and TRBJ2-5, with 7 bases aligning to TRBD2. Germline V gene data show CDR1 as KGHSH and CDR2 as LQKENI. This CDR3 contains 14 residues. V shed 0 bases, J shed 2 bases, and the junction held 0 bases outside the gene matches.